This entry lists 29 T cell receptor beta chains sequenced from one sample in a study of Graves' ophthalmopathy and Graves' hyperthyroidism. The study amplified TCR beta CDR3 regions using RNA transcripts. The first-round RT-PCR employed HTBI primers together with the Qiagen OneStep RT-PCR kit. A multiplex PCR was then performed as the second round. TCRdb ran MiXCR on the multiplex PCR reads and lists one entry per CDR3 protein. The sample has 740,000 or so distinct CDR3 sequences, roughly 40% seen once; the top ten hold 44%. Sequenced material: peripheral blood. The receptors derive from an adult man with Graves' ophthalmopathy.

With regard to this clonotype: The final CDR3 position lacks the conserved phenylalanine or tryptophan, pointing to a likely read error. CDR3 residues: CASSSGQGPVGGQETQYC. The CDR3 DNA follows: TGTGCCAGCAGCTCGGGACAGGGCCCGGTAGGCGGACAAGAGACCCAGTACTGC. The chain is built from TRBV13 and TRBJ2-5; 9 nucleotides align to TRBD1. The germline V gene encodes CDR1 PRHDT and CDR2 FYEKMQ (reference sequence). The V gene end was trimmed by 4 bases and the J gene end by 2 bases; junction bases not matched to a gene: 14. The length of the CDR3 is 18 residues.

This clonotype was detected once. The chain carries TRBV29-1 and TRBJ1-4, with TRBD1 as a possible D gene (5 bases). Trimming removed 4 bases at V and 7 bases at J, with 16 bases between. This CDR3 comprises 14 residues. Looked up from germline, CDR1 is SQVTM and CDR2 is ANQGSEA. In DNA form, the CDR3 reads TGCAGCGTTGTGGCGGGGGGAGGAAGTGAAAAACTGTTTTTT. It specifies CSVVAGGGSEKLFF. Based on the CDR3 plus reference TRBV29-1 and TRBJ1-4, the full variable domain is SAVISQKPSRDICQRGTSLTIQCQVDSQVTMMFWYRQQPGQSLTLIATANQGSEATYESGFVIDKFPISRPNLTFSTLTVSNMSPEDSSIYLCSVVAGGGSEKLFFGSGTQLSVL.

The rearrangement links TRBV29-1 to TRBJ1-5; 9 nucleotides agree with TRBD1. Trimming took 5 bases from V and 6 from J; bases not matched to a gene: 8. Per the germline V gene, CDR1 is SQVTM and CDR2 is ANQGSEA. This CDR3 is built from 14 residues. The CDR3 region is CSVPGQGVGQPQHF. In DNA form, the CDR3 reads TGCAGCGTTCCGGGACAGGGAGTCGGTCAGCCCCAGCATTTT.

In this sample, this clonotype turned up many times. This chain joins TRBV7-9 and TRBJ1-2, with D hard to call. Germline V gene sequence: CDR1 SEHNR, CDR2 FQNEAQ (reference sequence). The V and J ends lost 6 bases and 8 bases respectively, with 13 bases between them. The CDR3 runs to 12 residues. The CDR3 spells CASSPRVGGYTF. CDR3 in DNA: TGTGCCAGCAGTCCGAGAGTCGGCGGCTACACCTTC.

This clonotype was observed a few times. The chain links TRBV4-3 to TRBJ2-6, with D hard to call. The CDR3 extends over 13 amino acids. Germline lookup yields CDR1 LGHNA and CDR2 YSLEER. Trimming took 7 bases from V and 2 from J, leaving 6 bases between them. CDR3 sequence: CASNVAGANVLTF. CDR3 DNA: TGCGCCAGCAATGTAGCTGGGGCCAACGTCCTGACTTTC.

The DNA of the CDR3 is TGTGCCAGCAGCCAAACCGGGACAGCCTACGAGCAGTACTTC. Its translation is CASSQTGTAYEQYF. The V call is TRBV2, the J call TRBJ2-7, with 7 bases identical to TRBD1. Looked up from germline, CDR1 is SNHLY and CDR2 is FYNNEI. The CDR3 loop spans 14 amino acids. V trimming: 6 bases; J trimming: 2 bases; junction bases outside the gene matches: 7. Together with reference TRBV2 and TRBJ2-7, the CDR3 gives the full variable domain: EPEVTQTPSHQVTQMGQEVILRCVPISNHLYFYWYRQILGQKVEFLVSFYNNEISEKSEIFDDQFSVERPDGSNFTLKIRSTKLEDSAMYFCASSQTGTAYEQYFGPGTRLTVT.

This clonotype was observed many times. The rearrangement joins TRBV2 to TRBJ2-7; D gene uncertain. V lost 2 bases and J 0 bases, leaving 5 bases between the germline ends. The CDR3 extends over 13 amino acids. CDR1 SNHLY and CDR2 FYNNEI come from the germline V gene. CDR3 DNA: TGTGCCAGCAGTGAACAGGCCTCCTACGAGCAGTACTTC. It translates to CASSEQASYEQYF.

The gene calls are TRBV20-1 and TRBJ1-4; 10 bases are a match to TRBD1. The V and J ends lost 0 bases and 6 bases, in that order; junction bases with no gene match: 4. Germline CDR1 reads DFQATT; CDR2 reads SNEGSKA (reference sequence). The CDR3 spans 15 residues. CDR3 DNA: TGCAGTGCTAGAGATATCGGGACAGGGGATGAAAAACTGTTTTTT. It is translated as CSARDIGTGDEKLFF.

V is TRBV5-1 and J is TRBJ1-1; D is unclear. The CDR3 totals 14 residues. The V and J ends lost 5 bases and 5 bases respectively, with 16 bases between them. Germline CDR1 is SGHRS and CDR2 is YFSETQ. In DNA form, the CDR3 reads TGCGCCAGCAGGCTACACCCTTCGGGGACTGAAGCTTTCTTT. This translates into CASRLHPSGTEAFF.

The table lists this clonotype with a few counts. The V and J genes are TRBV10-1 and TRBJ2-7, with D perhaps matching TRBD1 (5 bases). Looked up from germline, CDR1 is WNHNN and CDR2 is SYGVQD (reference sequence). This CDR3 comprises 14 residues. Between the trimmed V and J ends, which lost 3 bases and 2 bases, there was a span of 11 bases. The chain's CDR3 is CASSDQGPAYEQYF. CDR3 nucleotides: TGCGCCAGCAGTGACCAGGGCCCGGCCTACGAGCAGTACTTC.

Notes on this clonotype: The CDR3 does not end in the conserved phenylalanine or tryptophan, so this is likely a read error. The DNA is omitted, as the CDR3 cannot be located on it reliably, and the CDR3 follows TCRdb's listing. The rearrangement links TRBV19 to TRBJ2-7; the table calls TRBD2, which could not be checked here. The CDR3 is 12 amino acids long, termini counted. CDR1 is LNHDA, CDR2 SQIVND, per germline (reference sequence). Here the CDR3 reads CASSDLGAGLNT.

The V call is TRBV25-1, the J call TRBJ2-2; D might be TRBD1 or TRBD2, each matching 6 bases. V lost 6 bases, J lost 6 bases, and 20 bases lay in between. This CDR3 is built from 16 residues. The germline V gene has CDR1 MGHDK and CDR2 SYGVNS. CDR3 protein: CASSFHRAGYAGELFF. Here the CDR3 DNA reads TGTGCCAGCAGCTTTCACAGGGCGGGGTACGCCGGGGAGCTGTTTTTT.

This clonotype appeared a few times. The gene calls are TRBV7-9 and TRBJ2-5, with TRBD1 matching 7 bases. There are 15 residues in the CDR3. Losses at the gene ends were 4 bases for V and 1 base for J; bases not matched to a gene: 6. Per germline, CDR1 SEHNR and CDR2 FQNEAQ (reference sequence). CDR3 nucleotide sequence: TGTGCCAGCAGCTCATACAGGGGACCCCAAGAGACCCAGTACTTC. Translated, it gives CASSSYRGPQETQYF.

Concerning this clonotype: This CDR3 is missing its conserved last phenylalanine or tryptophan, likely due to a read error. The chain links TRBV7-6 to TRBJ1-3; D not certain. Germline values: CDR1 SGHVS, CDR2 FNYEAQ. V was shortened by 8 bases and J by 3 bases, with 20 bases between the two germline ends. CDR3 length equals 16 residues. CDR3 coding DNA: TGTGCCAGCGGAGCGGGAGAAATTACGGTTGGAAACACCATATATTCT. Translation gives CASGAGEITVGNTIYS.

This clonotype has more than one count but fewer than ten. The V call is TRBV20-1, the J call TRBJ1-6, with unresolved D. V was cut by 5 bases and J by 14 bases, with 19 bases left in between. The germline gives CDR1 DFQATT, CDR2 SNEGSKA (reference sequence). This CDR3 has 13 amino acids. As DNA, the CDR3 is TGCAGTGCTCTATATCTGGAAGACATGACCCTCCACTTT. Translated, it gives CSALYLEDMTLHF.

The gene calls are TRBV5-1 and TRBJ2-2; 7 bases align to TRBD1. V lost 4 bases to trimming and J lost 5 bases; unmatched junction nucleotides: 8. The germline V gene encodes CDR1 SGHRS and CDR2 YFSETQ. CDR3 length equals 15 residues. CDR3 loop: CASSPQGFGTGELFF. CDR3 nucleotides: TGCGCCAGCAGCCCACAGGGGTTTGGGACCGGGGAGCTGTTTTTT.

Concerning this clonotype: An end of the junction does not agree with germline; a read error may underlie this. This chain uses TRBV29-1 with TRBJ1-1, with D perhaps matching TRBD1 (5 bases). Germline V CDR1 and CDR2: SQVTM, ANQGSEA. CDR3 size: 12 residues. CDR3: CAWSRTGTEAFF. In DNA, the CDR3 is TGTGCCTGGAGTCGAACAGGAACTGAAGCTTTCTTT.

This clonotype was picked up many times. This sequence joins TRBV29-1 and TRBJ1-5; tentative D call: TRBD1 (5 bases). Deletions cut 4 bases from V and 4 bases from J, with 17 bases between. Germline loops: CDR1 SQVTM, CDR2 ANQGSEA. This CDR3 contains 15 residues. CDR3 in DNA: TGCAGCGTTGGTTTGGAAACAGGTCAGAATCAGCCCCAGCATTTT. Amino acids: CSVGLETGQNQPQHF.

This sequence joins TRBV11-1 and TRBJ2-7; 9 nucleotides line up with TRBD1. Unmatched junction bases numbered 13, after V lost 5 bases and J lost 5 bases. CDR1 SGHAT and CDR2 FQDESV come from the germline V gene (reference sequence). The CDR3 is made up of 16 amino acids. CDR3 in amino acids: CASSRLPGQGNDEQYF. CDR3 bases: TGTGCCAGCAGCCGGCTACCGGGACAGGGAAACGACGAGCAGTACTTC.

The chain uses TRBV5-1 and TRBJ1-2, with 7 bases fitting TRBD1. The germline gives CDR1 SGHRS, CDR2 YFSETQ. The junction had 6 bases not matched to a gene; V was cut back by 1 base and J by 3 bases. There are 15 residues in the CDR3. The CDR3 DNA reads as TGCGCCAGCAGCTTGCAAACAGGGGTCGACTATGGCTACACCTTC. This gives the protein CASSLQTGVDYGYTF.

This clonotype appeared a few times. The chain combines TRBV11-2 with TRBJ1-6; D may be TRBD1 (5 bases). V gave up 5 bases and J gave up 7 bases, with 18 bases separating them. Germline assignment: CDR1 SGHAT and CDR2 FQNNGV. The CDR3 sequence is 16 residues long. CDR3 nucleotides: TGTGCCAGCAGCGTTGGGGCTGGGGACCCCAATTCACCCCTCCACTTT. Encoded protein: CASSVGAGDPNSPLHF.

The chain uses TRBV7-3 and TRBJ1-2, with unresolved D. The CDR3 runs to 11 residues. Trimming took off 10 bases at V and 2 bases at J, with 8 bases between the two ends. From germline, CDR1 is SGHTA and CDR2 FQGTGA. CDR3 amino acids: CAKEANYGYTF. The CDR3 DNA is TGTGCCAAGGAGGCAAACTATGGCTACACCTTC.

The chain recombines TRBV19 with TRBJ2-1; a possible D gene is TRBD1 (7 bases). V was trimmed by 5 bases and J by 4 bases, leaving 15 bases between them. The CDR3 has 15 amino acids. The germline CDR1 and CDR2 sequences are LNHDA and SQIVND (reference sequence). The CDR3 loop reads CASSARGTVYNEQFF. CDR3 bases: TGTGCCAGTAGTGCCCGGGGGACAGTTTACAATGAGCAGTTCTTC.

The chain carries TRBV25-1 and TRBJ2-2; no reliable D call. The germline V gene has CDR1 MGHDK and CDR2 SYGVNS. The germline V and J ends were trimmed by 6 bases and 3 bases, with 11 bases remaining between them. The CDR3 runs to 14 residues. The CDR3, as DNA: TGTGCCAGCAGCGTAGTGGAGTACACCGGGGAGCTGTTTTTT. Translating it yields CASSVVEYTGELFF. Drawing the rest from reference TRBV25-1 and TRBJ2-2, the complete variable domain is EADIYQTPRYLVIGTGKKITLECSQTMGHDKMYWYQQDPGMELHLIHYSYGVNSTEKGDLSSESTVSRIRTEHFPLTLESARPSHTSQYLCASSVVEYTGELFFGEGSRLTVL.

This clonotype was seen many times. The chain employs TRBV10-3 and TRBJ2-5; unclear D gene. Germline CDR1 ENHRY, CDR2 SYGVKD. V was cut by 0 bases and J by 7 bases, with 12 bases left in between. CDR3 size: 14 residues. This chain's CDR3 is CAISESKGSGTQYF. In nucleotides, the CDR3 is TGTGCCATCAGTGAGTCGAAGGGAAGTGGGACCCAGTACTTC.

The rearrangement joins TRBV20-1 to TRBJ2-5, with 7 bases matching TRBD2. The CDR3 runs 15 residues. The trim removed 6 bases at V and 5 bases at J, leaving 15 bases unmatched. Germline CDR1 is DFQATT and CDR2 is SNEGSKA (reference sequence). The CDR3 nucleotides are TGCAGTGCCCGATGGGCTAGCGGTCTTAAGGAGACCCAGTACTTC. Translation: CSARWASGLKETQYF.

This chain links TRBV20-1 with TRBJ1-6; perhaps TRBD1 as D (6 bases). CDR3 length equals 13 residues. Trimming left V 6 bases short and J 6 bases short, with 12 bases between. Germline loops: CDR1 DFQATT, CDR2 SNEGSKA (reference sequence). Written as DNA, the CDR3 is TGCAGTGCGGCAGGGGAGGGTAATTCACCCCTCCACTTT. It encodes CSAAGEGNSPLHF.

Concerning this clonotype itself: One junction end disagrees with the germline gene, perhaps due to a read error. The chain employs TRBV5-1 and TRBJ2-7, with TRBD2 identical over 7 bases. The CDR3 consists of 15 residues. Germline V CDR1 and CDR2: SGHRS, YFSETQ. Here the CDR3 reads CASSLALGAGYEQYF. The DNA for the CDR3 is TGCGCCAGCAGCTTGGCCCTTGGAGCGGGATACGAACAGTACTTC.

Concerning this clonotype itself: The CDR3 does not close with the conserved phenylalanine or tryptophan, likely indicating a read error. The limits of the CDR3 on the DNA are not certain, so only TCRdb's listed CDR3 is given. The chain couples TRBV29-1 to TRBJ1-4; the D call TRBD1 from the table was never checked on the DNA. The germline gives CDR1 SQVTM, CDR2 ANQGSEA. The CDR3 comprises 9 residues, both ends counted. This chain's CDR3 is CSVATGEFY.